This TCR beta chain emerged from a study of identical twins. V gave up 2 bases and J gave up 3 bases; unmatched junction bases: 6. This CDR3 comprises 15 residues. The germline V gene has CDR1 GTSNPN and CDR2 SVGIG (reference sequence). Every sampled donor was Caucasian and healthy. TCRdb redid the calling of the 5' RACE reads with MiXCR, one entry per CDR3 protein. The top ten hold over 4% of the sample, which has 550,000 to 700,000 distinct CDR3 sequences, over 20% seen once. These data also featured in a second study, about T cells expressing NK-cell markers. That study reports: The authors sequenced eight donors, of whom seven were HCMV-seropositive and one was seronegative. An anti-gamma-delta TCR antibody restricted sorting to alpha-beta TCR T cells in several experiments.

The chain employs TRBV30 and TRBJ2-1; the match to TRBD1 covers 8 bases. Specimen: PBMCs. This TCR was sampled from a woman younger than 30 in good health. The CDR3 reads CAWSRMDRDYNEQFF. The CDR3 DNA follows: TGTGCCTGGAGTCGCATGGACAGGGACTACAATGAGCAGTTCTTC.